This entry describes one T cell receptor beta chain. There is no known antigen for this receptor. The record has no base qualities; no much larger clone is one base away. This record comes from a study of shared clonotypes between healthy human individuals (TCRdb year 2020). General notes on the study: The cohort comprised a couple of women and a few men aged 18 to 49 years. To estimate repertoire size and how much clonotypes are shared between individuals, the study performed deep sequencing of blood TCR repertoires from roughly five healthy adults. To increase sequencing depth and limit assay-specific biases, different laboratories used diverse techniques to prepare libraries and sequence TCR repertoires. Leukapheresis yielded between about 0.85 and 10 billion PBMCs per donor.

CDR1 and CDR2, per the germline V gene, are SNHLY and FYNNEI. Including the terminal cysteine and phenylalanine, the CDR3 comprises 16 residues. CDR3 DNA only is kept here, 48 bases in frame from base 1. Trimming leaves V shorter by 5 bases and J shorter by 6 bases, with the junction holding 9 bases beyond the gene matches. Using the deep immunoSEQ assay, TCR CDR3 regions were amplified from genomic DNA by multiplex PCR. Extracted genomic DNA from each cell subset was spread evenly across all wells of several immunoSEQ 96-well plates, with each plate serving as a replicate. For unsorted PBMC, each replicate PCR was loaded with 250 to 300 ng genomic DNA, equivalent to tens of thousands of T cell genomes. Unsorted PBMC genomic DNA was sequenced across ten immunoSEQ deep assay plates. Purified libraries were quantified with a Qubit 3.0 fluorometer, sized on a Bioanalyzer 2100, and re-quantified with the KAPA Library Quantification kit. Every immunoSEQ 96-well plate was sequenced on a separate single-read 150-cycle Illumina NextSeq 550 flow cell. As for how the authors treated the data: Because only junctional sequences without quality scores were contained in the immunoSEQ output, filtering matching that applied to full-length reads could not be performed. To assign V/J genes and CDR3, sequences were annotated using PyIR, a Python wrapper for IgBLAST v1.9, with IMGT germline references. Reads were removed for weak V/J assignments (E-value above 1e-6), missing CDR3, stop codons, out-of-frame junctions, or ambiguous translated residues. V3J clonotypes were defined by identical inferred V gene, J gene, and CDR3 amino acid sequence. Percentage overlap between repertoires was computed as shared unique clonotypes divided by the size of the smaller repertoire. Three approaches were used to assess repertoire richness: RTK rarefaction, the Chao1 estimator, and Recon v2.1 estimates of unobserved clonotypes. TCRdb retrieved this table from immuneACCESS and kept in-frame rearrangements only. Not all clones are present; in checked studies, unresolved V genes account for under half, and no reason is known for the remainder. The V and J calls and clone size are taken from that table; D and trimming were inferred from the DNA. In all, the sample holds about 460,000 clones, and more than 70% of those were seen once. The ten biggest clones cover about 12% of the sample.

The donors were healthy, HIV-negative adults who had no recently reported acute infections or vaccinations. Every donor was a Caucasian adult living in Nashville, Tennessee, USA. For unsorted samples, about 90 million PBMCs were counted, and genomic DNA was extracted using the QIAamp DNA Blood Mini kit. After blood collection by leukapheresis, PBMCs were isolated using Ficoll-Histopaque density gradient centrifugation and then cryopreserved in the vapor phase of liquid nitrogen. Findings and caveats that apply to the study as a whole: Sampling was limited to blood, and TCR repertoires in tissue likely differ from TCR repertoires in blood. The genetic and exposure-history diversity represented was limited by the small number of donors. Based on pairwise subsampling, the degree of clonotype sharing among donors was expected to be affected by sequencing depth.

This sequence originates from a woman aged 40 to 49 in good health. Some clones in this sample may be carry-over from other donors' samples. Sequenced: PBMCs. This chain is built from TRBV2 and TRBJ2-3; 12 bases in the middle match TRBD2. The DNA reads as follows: TGTGCCAGCAGTCTAACCCGACTAGCGGGAGCCGATACGCAGTATTTT. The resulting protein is CASSLTRLAGADTQYF.